This entry concerns a single T cell receptor beta chain. Its binding antigen is unknown. Base-call qualities are not available, and no considerably larger clone is one nucleotide away. This record comes from a study of technical replicates of blood from several donors (TCRdb year 2017). Libraries came from the immunoSEQ multiplex PCR assay. TCRdb re-hosts the immuneACCESS table, in-frame sequences only. Its copies lack some clones; in the studies checked, an unresolved V gene accounts for under half of them, and the cause for the rest is not known. This sample comprises under 100,000 clones, around 94% of them detected only once. The ten largest clones capture more than 0.2% of the sample. The CDR3 spans 15 residues, from the cysteine through the phenylalanine. Only the CDR3 DNA is retained, 45 bases long and in frame from the first base. Reading the germline V gene gives CDR1 MNHEY and CDR2 SVGAGI. V loses 6 bases of germline sequence and J loses 5 bases, and the interval between the two ends is 20 bases.

The sequencing sample was made of T cells isolated from PBMCs. The chain couples TRBV6-5 to TRBJ2-7; TRBD2 is perhaps the D gene, given 7 matching bases. The TCR was taken from a human donor in good health. CDR3 loop: CASRGGRGTSNEQYF. The sequence in DNA is TGTGCCAGCAGGGGGGGGCGGGGGACATCCAACGAGCAGTACTTC.